A selection of T cell receptor beta chains follows, all from one sample in a study of shared clonotypes between healthy human individuals. Assay used: immunoSEQ multiplex PCR; TCRdb lists only in-frame clones, some missing. Here the sample spans about 320,000 clones, around 90% being singletons. Sequencing used memory CD8+ T cells sorted from blood. These receptors originate from a young man in good health. Both conserved end residues are part of each CDR3. A D gene is named only where the DNA matches it firmly. Where a row states a size, it is once, few, many or the class of an expanded clone; other rows omit it.

D	V	size	J	CDR3	DNA
NA	TRBV9	NA	TRBJ2-1	CASSVMGTEQFF	TGTGCCAGCAGCGTAATGGGGACCGAACAGTTCTTC
TRBD2	TRBV10-3	NA	TRBJ2-1	CAISEGTSNEQFF	TGTGCCATCAGTGAGGGGACTAGCAATGAGCAGTTCTTC
NA	TRBV9	NA	TRBJ2-7	CASSHDTGSEQYF	TGTGCCAGCAGCCACGATACAGGTTCCGAGCAGTACTTC
NA	TRBV29-1	NA	TRBJ2-7	CSVGGGREQYF	TGCAGCGTTGGGGGGGGCCGGGAGCAGTACTTC
TRBD1	TRBV11-1	NA	TRBJ2-7	CATEPGQGYEQYF	TGTGCCACCGAACCGGGACAGGGGTACGAGCAGTACTTC
NA	TRBV4-3	NA	TRBJ2-7	CASSQGRSVYEQYF	TGCGCCAGCAGCCAAGGACGTAGCGTCTACGAGCAGTACTTC
NA	TRBV2	NA	TRBJ2-7	CASSELDPDEQYF	TGTGCCAGCAGTGAACTGGACCCCGACGAGCAGTACTTC
NA	TRBV9	NA	TRBJ2-3	CASSKRTSADTQYF	TGTGCCAGCAGCAAACGGACGTCCGCAGATACGCAGTATTTT
NA	TRBV4-3	NA	TRBJ1-5	CASSQDYGALGQPQHF	TGCGCCAGCAGCCAAGATTACGGAGCCCTCGGGCAGCCCCAGCATTTT
NA	TRBV4-1	NA	TRBJ1-2	CASSLRDTDYGYTF	TGCGCCAGCAGTTTGCGGGACACGGATTATGGCTACACCTTC
NA	TRBV6-5	NA	TRBJ2-5	CASNLGGASQETQYF	TGTGCCAGCAACCTCGGAGGGGCTAGCCAAGAGACCCAGTACTTC
NA	TRBV28	once	TRBJ2-7	CASSLRGQTSYEQYF	TGTGCCAGCAGTTTAAGGGGTCAGACCTCCTACGAGCAGTACTTC
TRBD2	TRBV7-8	NA	TRBJ2-3	CASSLLAGLADTQYF	TGTGCCAGCAGCTTACTAGCGGGATTGGCAGATACGCAGTATTTT
NA	TRBV4-1	NA	TRBJ1-4	CASSQKVSNEKLFF	TGCGCCAGCAGCCAAAAGGTCTCTAATGAAAAACTGTTTTTT
TRBD2	TRBV6-1	NA	TRBJ2-7	CASSESGLADSYEQYF	TGTGCCAGCAGTGAATCAGGACTAGCGGATTCCTACGAGCAGTACTTC
NA	TRBV27	NA	TRBJ2-3	CASSFTTPEEDTQYF	TGTGCCAGCAGTTTCACGACCCCGGAGGAAGATACGCAGTATTTT
NA	TRBV29-1	NA	TRBJ2-1	CSVVLDNWQFF	TGCAGCGTTGTGTTAGATAATTGGCAGTTCTTC
TRBD2	TRBV7-9	NA	TRBJ2-1	CASSKSTSGEQFF	TGTGCCAGCAGCAAGTCCACTAGCGGGGAGCAGTTCTTC
NA	TRBV6-6	NA	TRBJ1-2	CASSDPGMPGYTF	TGTGCCAGCAGCGACCCGGGGATGCCAGGCTACACCTTC
TRBD2	TRBV6-5	NA	TRBJ2-1	CASTSGRRDEQFF	TGTGCCAGCACGAGCGGGAGGCGTGATGAGCAGTTCTTC
TRBD1	TRBV5-4	NA	TRBJ2-7	CASSSITGGVPHEQYF	TGTGCCAGCAGCTCCATTACAGGGGGCGTTCCCCACGAGCAGTACTTC
TRBD2	TRBV13	few	TRBJ2-5	CASSGGLAHQETQYF	TGTGCCAGCAGCGGGGGACTAGCGCACCAAGAGACCCAGTACTTC
NA	TRBV25-1	NA	TRBJ2-1	CASSDTEGVSKSYNEQFF	TGTGCCAGCAGTGATACCGAAGGGGTCAGCAAATCCTACAATGAGCAGTTCTTC
NA	TRBV7-8	once	TRBJ2-5	CASSLPDSVAQYF	TGTGCCAGCAGCTTACCCGACTCCGTGGCCCAGTACTTC
NA	TRBV27	NA	TRBJ2-2	CASNRQGTGELFF	TGTGCCAGCAACCGTCAGGGAACCGGGGAGCTGTTTTTT
NA	TRBV7-9	NA	TRBJ2-7	CASSTEGRYEQYF	TGTGCCAGCAGCACCGAGGGACGGTACGAGCAGTACTTC
NA	TRBV28	once	TRBJ1-6	CASSLRQGLYSYNSPLHF	TGTGCCAGCAGTCTCCGGCAGGGGCTATACTCCTATAATTCACCCCTCCACTTT
NA	TRBV20-1	once	TRBJ2-1	CSARVLTRQFF	TGCAGTGCTAGAGTGCTAACACGGCAGTTCTTC
NA	TRBV5-1	once	TRBJ2-7	CASHPGERSYEQYF	TGCGCCAGCCACCCTGGGGAGCGATCCTACGAGCAGTACTTC
NA	TRBV9	NA	TRBJ1-2	CASSNHPGRIANYGYTF	TGTGCCAGCAGCAACCATCCGGGACGGATAGCTAACTATGGCTACACCTTC
NA	TRBV21-1	NA	TRBJ1-5	CASSKWDRAVGNQPQHF	TGTGCCAGCAGCAAATGGGACAGGGCTGTGGGCAATCAGCCCCAGCATTTT
TRBD1	TRBV13	NA	TRBJ2-7	CASSPRQGHYEQYF	TGTGCCAGCAGCCCAAGACAGGGGCACTACGAGCAGTACTTC
NA	TRBV10-3	NA	TRBJ2-7	CAISESYSSYEQYF	TGTGCCATCAGTGAGTCTTACTCCTCCTACGAGCAGTACTTC
NA	TRBV28	NA	TRBJ2-5	CASLYASRAEETQYF	TGTGCCAGTCTCTACGCATCCAGGGCTGAAGAGACCCAGTACTTC
TRBD2	TRBV10-3	once	TRBJ2-3	CAISVSGRAVDTQYF	TGTGCCATCAGTGTTAGCGGGAGGGCCGTAGATACGCAGTATTTT